This T cell receptor beta chain was sequenced during a study of low-dose radiotherapy and immunotherapy resistance in tumors. Study summary: Each fraction for Cohort 1 was 0.5 Gy, given every 2 weeks, and the total came to 6.5 Gy.

Time point reported: before trial treatment. CDR1 and CDR2 (germline): SGHTA, FQGNSA. Losses at the gene ends were 5 bases for V and 7 bases for J; bases not matched to a gene: 10. The CDR3 is 15 amino acids. Alpha and beta chains were covered, as first-strand cDNA relied on TRAV- and TRBV-specific primers. The PCR that amplified TCRs ran for approximately 18 cycles, relying on a constant-region primer and a V-primer adapter. Researchers amplified the isolated mRNA using in vitro transcription. TCRdb fed the reads into MiXCR, producing one record per CDR3 protein. The sample has 57,000 or so distinct CDR3 sequences; approximately 25% are singletons.

The sample here was PBMCs, taken before treatment. The sequence was collected from a male donor with prostate cancer. The V call is TRBV7-2, the J call TRBJ1-5; 8 bases are a match to TRBD1. CDR3: CASSPRTGRDQPQHF. CDR3 nucleotides: TGTGCCAGCAGCCCTCGGACAGGGAGGGACCAGCCCCAGCATTTT.